This T cell receptor beta chain was sequenced during a study of regulatory T cells in long-lasting Graves disease. Time point noted: persistent/refractory GD, antithyroid drugs over 5 years with positive TRAb. Scientists built the TCR library using RNA that was extracted from PBMCs. This clonotype was seen repeatedly, ten times or more. V lost 8 bases and J 0 bases, leaving 14 bases between the germline ends. The CDR3 extends over 15 amino acids. Germline values: CDR1 SNHLY, CDR2 FYNNEI. Libraries of TCR beta came from iRepertoire HTBI primers plus Arm-PCR of CDR3 regions. TCRdb analysed the multiplex PCR reads with MiXCR anew, one entry per CDR3 protein. The data show some 370,000 distinct CDR3 sequences, 20% to 25% seen once.

The sequencing used peripheral blood mononuclear cells (PBMCs), collected when the disease was refractory, from a patient treated with antithyroid drugs. V is TRBV2 and J is TRBJ1-5; weak D call: TRBD1 (6 bases). The origin of this receptor is a woman aged 40 to 50 with Graves disease. The CDR3 DNA sequence: TGTGCCAGCGCTACAGGGACGGTTAGCAATCAGCCCCAGCATTTT. It translates to CASATGTVSNQPQHF.